This TCR beta chain derives from a study of blood T cell repertoires in COVID-19. In the source study's methods: Reference gene primer amplification in the assay estimated nucleated cell counts. Profiled with immunoSEQ multiplex PCR; TCRdb holds only in-frame clones, not every one. V and J calls and clone size are as listed in that table; D and trimming were resolved from the DNA. Among around 380,000 clones listed, 81% were seen once. Between the trimmed V and J ends, which lost 3 bases and 4 bases, there was a span of 15 bases. The CDR3 is 15 amino acids. CDR1 LGHDT and CDR2 YNNKEL come from the germline V gene (reference sequence).

The chain couples TRBV3-1 (or the pseudogene TRBV3-2) to TRBJ1-2, with D perhaps TRBD1 (5 bases). The sequence came from a human donor with acute or convalescent COVID-19. The donor label of this sample is uncertain. The sequenced sample consisted of peripheral blood. The CDR3 sequence: CASSHSAGRTYGYTF. DNA of the CDR3: TGTGCCAGCAGCCATTCGGCGGGGCGGACCTATGGCTACACCTTC.